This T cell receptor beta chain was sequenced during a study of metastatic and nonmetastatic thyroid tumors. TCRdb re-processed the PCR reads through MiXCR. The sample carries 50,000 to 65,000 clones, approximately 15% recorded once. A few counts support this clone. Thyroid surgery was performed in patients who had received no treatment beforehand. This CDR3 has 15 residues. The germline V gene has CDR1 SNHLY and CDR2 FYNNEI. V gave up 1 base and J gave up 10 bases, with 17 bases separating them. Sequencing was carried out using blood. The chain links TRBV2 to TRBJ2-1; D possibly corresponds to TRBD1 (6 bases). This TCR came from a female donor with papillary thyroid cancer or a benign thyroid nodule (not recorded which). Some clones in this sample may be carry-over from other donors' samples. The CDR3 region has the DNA TGTGCCAGCAGTGAAGGTGTGGCTCTAAGGGGGGAGCAGTTCTTC. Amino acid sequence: CASSEGVALRGEQFF.